Listed below are T cell receptor beta chains from one sample, sequenced in a study of technical replicates of blood from several donors. TCRdb's table, derived via immunoSEQ multiplex PCR, lists solely in-frame clones and lacks some. The profile shows about 56,000 clones, 90% to 95% of them singletons. Specimen: PBMCs. The source is a human donor in good health. Some clones in this sample may be carry-over from other donors' samples. CDR3s include the opening cysteine and the closing phenylalanine or tryptophan. Size is omitted from some rows. Given values are once, few, many or a class for expanded clones.

CDR3: CASSKRGGEDTDTQYF; V: TRBV4-2; size: -; J: TRBJ2-3
CDR3: CASSSREALEQYF; V: TRBV7-8; size: -; J: TRBJ2-7
CDR3: CASSRDRGTWGYTF; V: TRBV5-1; size: -; J: TRBJ1-2
CDR3: CASSQDPGLANSYNEQFF; V: TRBV4-3; size: -; J: TRBJ2-1
CDR3: CASSPFGHIQYF; V: TRBV7-2; size: -; J: TRBJ2-4
CDR3: CASSTFRWEAGTSGNTIYF; V: TRBV2; size: -; J: TRBJ1-3
CDR3: CASRPEQTSGSNEQFF; V: TRBV11-1; size: -; J: TRBJ2-1
CDR3: CASSLSRTGHYGYTF; V: TRBV27; size: once; J: TRBJ1-2
CDR3: CASSRLLAGGHTGELFF; V: TRBV4-3; size: -; J: TRBJ2-2
CDR3: CASSPFGQGTDTQYF; V: TRBV11-1; size: -; J: TRBJ2-3
CDR3: CASSVEGNQPQHF; V: TRBV5-1; size: -; J: TRBJ1-5
CDR3: CASSESSGPFYEQYF; V: TRBV6-1; size: -; J: TRBJ2-7
CDR3: CASSLEGTSGSYEQYF; V: TRBV7-8; size: -; J: TRBJ2-7
CDR3: CASSPRTGGNTEAFF; V: TRBV14; size: once; J: TRBJ1-1
CDR3: CASSLRRGTDTQYF; V: TRBV11-2; size: -; J: TRBJ2-3
CDR3: CASSGTAQETQYF; V: TRBV28; size: -; J: TRBJ2-5
CDR3: CASGLLRGDNEQFF; V: TRBV12-5; size: medium-sized; J: TRBJ2-1
CDR3: CASSLWADMNTEAFF; V: TRBV5-1; size: -; J: TRBJ1-1
CDR3: CASSSDSTNYGYTF; V: TRBV5-5; size: -; J: TRBJ1-2
CDR3: CASSLRQNTEAFF; V: TRBV5-4; size: -; J: TRBJ1-1
CDR3: CASSFGLSYEQYF; V: TRBV5-5; size: -; J: TRBJ2-7
CDR3: CAWITGTGGTGELFF; V: TRBV30; size: -; J: TRBJ2-2
CDR3: CSVYRGREAGELFF; V: TRBV29-1; size: -; J: TRBJ2-2
CDR3: CASRAQETQYF; V: TRBV5-1; size: -; J: TRBJ2-5
CDR3: CASSAGGSYEPQHF; V: TRBV11-1; size: few; J: TRBJ1-5
CDR3: CAIRVAGDNEQFF; V: TRBV10-3; size: once; J: TRBJ2-1
CDR3: CASGSGNYNEQFF; V: TRBV13; size: -; J: TRBJ2-1
CDR3: CASLRTGGCLNTEAFF; V: TRBV21-1; size: -; J: TRBJ1-1
CDR3: CSAHWTSGEQYF; V: TRBV29-1; size: few; J: TRBJ2-7
CDR3: CASWGGGGGEKLFF; V: TRBV28; size: -; J: TRBJ1-4
CDR3: CASSLGPVGTGNVYGYTF; V: TRBV7-8; size: -; J: TRBJ1-2
CDR3: CASSFSSEGKLFF; V: TRBV7-2; size: once; J: TRBJ1-4
CDR3: CASSWTSGSSYEQYF; V: TRBV27; size: -; J: TRBJ2-7
CDR3: CASTSSLNIQYF; V: TRBV19; size: -; J: TRBJ2-4
CDR3: CASSVQGTGGDTQYF; V: TRBV18; size: -; J: TRBJ2-3
CDR3: CAWSVGRSDTQYF; V: TRBV30; size: -; J: TRBJ2-3
CDR3: CASSQEGIGGLSGNTIYF; V: TRBV4-2; size: -; J: TRBJ1-3
CDR3: CASSQRRDYGYTF; V: TRBV4-1; size: -; J: TRBJ1-2
CDR3: CASSFTRLAGGETQYF; V: TRBV28; size: -; J: TRBJ2-5
CDR3: CASSGRTGDYEQYF; V: TRBV7-2; size: -; J: TRBJ2-7
CDR3: CASSQGQGNGYTF; V: TRBV4-3; size: -; J: TRBJ1-2
CDR3: CASSPGGVTNTQYF; V: TRBV7-3; size: -; J: TRBJ2-3
CDR3: CASSPFGQGIQTQYF; V: TRBV2; size: -; J: TRBJ2-5
CDR3: CASSPRGQGKNTIYF; V: TRBV18; size: -; J: TRBJ1-3
CDR3: CATQGNGYEQYF; V: TRBV6-1; size: -; J: TRBJ2-7
CDR3: CASSLTGGGSPLHF; V: TRBV5-4; size: -; J: TRBJ1-6
CDR3: CASSPTAGERGLRQYF; V: TRBV5-1; size: -; J: TRBJ2-7
CDR3: CASSWGRVAVDQETQYF; V: TRBV4-1; size: -; J: TRBJ2-5
CDR3: CASSDGPAGGNNEQFF; V: TRBV6-4; size: -; J: TRBJ2-1
CDR3: CASSVGQGRHGYTF; V: TRBV6-1; size: few; J: TRBJ1-2